This TCR beta chain was retrieved from a study of cytomegalovirus exposure and HLA in healthy donors. Study context: Membership in the Caucasian-associated ancestry cluster was found for 81% of 300 to 400 genotyped donors.

In the PCR, 60 Vbeta and 13 Jbeta primers were used. TCRdb keeps only in-frame clones here, not all; method: immunoSEQ multiplex PCR. The table records some 120,000 clones, less than 85% of them present only once. Healthy donors of bone marrow made up the group. Germline V CDR1 and CDR2: GTSNPN, SVGIG (reference sequence). The CDR3 has 13 residues. Deletions cut 1 base from V and 4 bases from J, with 7 bases between. The chain couples TRBV30 to TRBJ2-2; maybe TRBD1 (5 bases). Input material: PBMCs. This sequence was found in a man aged 40-49 years in good health and CMV-seronegative. The chain's CDR3 is CAWSATVTGELFF. The CDR3 region has the DNA TGTGCCTGGAGTGCGACAGTCACCGGGGAGCTGTTTTTT.